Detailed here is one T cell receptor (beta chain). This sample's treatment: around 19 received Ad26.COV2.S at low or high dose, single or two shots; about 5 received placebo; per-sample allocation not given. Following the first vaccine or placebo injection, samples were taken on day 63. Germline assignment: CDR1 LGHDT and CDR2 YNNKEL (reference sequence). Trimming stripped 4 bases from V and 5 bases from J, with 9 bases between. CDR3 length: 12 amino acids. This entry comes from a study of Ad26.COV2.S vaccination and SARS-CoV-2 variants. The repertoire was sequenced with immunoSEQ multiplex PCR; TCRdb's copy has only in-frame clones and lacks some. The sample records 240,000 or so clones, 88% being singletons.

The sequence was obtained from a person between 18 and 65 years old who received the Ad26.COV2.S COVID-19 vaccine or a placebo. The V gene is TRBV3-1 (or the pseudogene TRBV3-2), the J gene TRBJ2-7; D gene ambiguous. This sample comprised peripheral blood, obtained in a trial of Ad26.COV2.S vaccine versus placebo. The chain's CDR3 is CASSRPPHEQYF. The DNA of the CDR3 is TGTGCCAGCAGCCGCCCTCCCCACGAGCAGTACTTC.